What follows describes a single T cell receptor (beta chain). Its target is not known. It was by quantitative 5'-RACE with molecular barcodes that TCR beta libraries were made. TCRdb ran MiXCR on the 5' RACE reads and lists one entry per CDR3 protein. This table has about 240,000 distinct CDR3 sequences, about 10% appearing once. The sample comes from a study of CD8 T cells in ankylosing spondylitis. Study conclusions and caveats: Ankylosing spondylitis blood seemed to carry a telltale TCR beta motif made of fewer than ten highly homologous variants. In peripheral blood, disease-linked CD8+ clones occurred at relatively low frequencies.

Sequences were obtained from blood, either unsorted or a sorted T cell fraction (not recorded which). The clonotype originates from a male donor with ankylosing spondylitis or in good health (not recorded which).

The DNA of the CDR3 is TGCGCCAGCAGCCAAGTGTACCCTCGCAACACAGATACGCAGTATTTT. Protein product: CASSQVYPRNTDTQYF. The chain links TRBV4-1 to TRBJ2-3; no clear D. The CDR3 has 16 residues. Germline V gene lookup returns CDR1 MGHRA and CDR2 YSYEKL. Trimming shortened V by 1 base and J by 2 bases, and 13 bases separated the two germline ends.